This TCR beta chain was found in a study of cytomegalovirus exposure and HLA in healthy donors. Turning to the study itself: Around 77 million unique TCRs from HLA-typed donors made up an early data release. Study observations and caveats: In an earlier analysis, about 90% or about 30%: the productive usage of most TCR beta V segments.

Regarding this clone: The antigen is not known.

It was with 60 Vbeta and 13 Jbeta primers that the PCR ran. Assay: immunoSEQ multiplex PCR; the TCRdb copy retains only in-frame clones and omits some. This sample has roughly 200,000 clones, with 83% found just once. This CDR3 has 15 residues. CDR1 and CDR2 from the germline V gene are MDHEN and SYDVKM. V was pared by 7 bases and J by 0 bases, with 7 bases of the junction left unmatched. The sample consisted of PBMCs. This receptor was identified in a man between 40 and 49 years old in good health and CMV-seropositive. The V gene is TRBV28, the J gene TRBJ2-7, with 9 bases matching TRBD1. CDR3 in DNA: TGTGCCAGCAAAACAGGGGGCGCTTCCTCCTACGAGCAGTACTTC. It is translated as CASKTGGASSYEQYF.